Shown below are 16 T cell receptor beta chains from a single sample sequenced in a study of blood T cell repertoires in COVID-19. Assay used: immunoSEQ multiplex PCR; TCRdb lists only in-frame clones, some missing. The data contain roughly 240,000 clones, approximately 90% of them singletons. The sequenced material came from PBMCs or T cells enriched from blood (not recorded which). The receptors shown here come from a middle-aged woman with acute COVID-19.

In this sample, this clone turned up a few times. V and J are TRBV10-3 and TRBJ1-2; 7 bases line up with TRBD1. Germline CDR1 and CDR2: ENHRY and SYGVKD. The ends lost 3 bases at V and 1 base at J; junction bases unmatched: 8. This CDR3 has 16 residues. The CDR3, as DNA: TGTGCCATCAGTGAAACTGGGACAGACATTAACTATGGCTACACCTTC. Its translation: CAISETGTDINYGYTF.

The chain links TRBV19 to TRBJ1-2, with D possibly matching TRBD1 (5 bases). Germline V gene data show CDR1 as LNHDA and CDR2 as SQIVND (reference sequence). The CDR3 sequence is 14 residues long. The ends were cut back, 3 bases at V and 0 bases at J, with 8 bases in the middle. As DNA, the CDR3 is TGTGCCAGTAGTATGGCAGGGACTAACTATGGCTACACCTTC. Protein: CASSMAGTNYGYTF.

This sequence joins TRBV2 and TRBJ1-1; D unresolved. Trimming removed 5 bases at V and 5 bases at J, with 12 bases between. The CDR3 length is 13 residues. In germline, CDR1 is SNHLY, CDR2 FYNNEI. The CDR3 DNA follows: TGTGCCAGCAGTCCCCGCGGGGTTACTGAAGCTTTCTTT. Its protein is CASSPRGVTEAFF.

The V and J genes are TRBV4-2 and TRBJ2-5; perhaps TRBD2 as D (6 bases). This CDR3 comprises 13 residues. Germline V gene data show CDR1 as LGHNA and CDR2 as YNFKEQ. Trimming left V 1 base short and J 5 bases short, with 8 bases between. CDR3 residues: CASSQASGETQYF. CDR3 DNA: TGTGCCAGCAGCCAAGCCAGCGGGGAGACCCAGTACTTC.

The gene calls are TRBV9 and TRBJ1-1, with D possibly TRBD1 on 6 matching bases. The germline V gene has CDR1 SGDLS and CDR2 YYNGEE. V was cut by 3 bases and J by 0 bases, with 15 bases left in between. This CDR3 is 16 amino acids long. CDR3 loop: CASSEAPRGMNTEAFF. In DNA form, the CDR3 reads TGTGCCAGCAGCGAGGCCCCCAGGGGTATGAACACTGAAGCTTTCTTT.

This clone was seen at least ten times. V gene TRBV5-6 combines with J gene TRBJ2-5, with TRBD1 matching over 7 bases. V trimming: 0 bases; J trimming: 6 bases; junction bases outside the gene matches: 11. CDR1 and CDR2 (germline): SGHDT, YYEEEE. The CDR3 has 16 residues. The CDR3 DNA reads TGTGCCAGCAGCTTGGAAGGGACAGCGAGTAGAAAGACCCAGTACTTC. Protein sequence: CASSLEGTASRKTQYF.

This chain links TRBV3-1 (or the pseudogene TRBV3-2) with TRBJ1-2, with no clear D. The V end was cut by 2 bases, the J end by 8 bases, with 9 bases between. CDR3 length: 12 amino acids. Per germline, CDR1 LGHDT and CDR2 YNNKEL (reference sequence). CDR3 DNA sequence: TGTGCCAGCAGCCAATCCCTTCGGGGCTACACCTTC. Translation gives CASSQSLRGYTF.

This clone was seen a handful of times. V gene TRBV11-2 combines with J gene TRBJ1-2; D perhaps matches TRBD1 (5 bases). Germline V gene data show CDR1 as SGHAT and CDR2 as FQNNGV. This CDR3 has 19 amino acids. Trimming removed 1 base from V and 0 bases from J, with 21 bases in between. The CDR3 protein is CASSLAVPLWGGTNYGYTF. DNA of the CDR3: TGTGCCAGCAGCTTAGCTGTTCCCCTTTGGGGCGGAACTAACTATGGCTACACCTTC. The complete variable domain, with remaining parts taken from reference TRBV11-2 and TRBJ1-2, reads EAGVAQSPRYKIIEKRQSVAFWCNPISGHATLYWYQQILGQGPKLLIQFQNNGVVDDSQLPKDRFSAERLKGVDSTLKIQPAKLEDSAVYLCASSLAVPLWGGTNYGYTFGSGTRLTVV.

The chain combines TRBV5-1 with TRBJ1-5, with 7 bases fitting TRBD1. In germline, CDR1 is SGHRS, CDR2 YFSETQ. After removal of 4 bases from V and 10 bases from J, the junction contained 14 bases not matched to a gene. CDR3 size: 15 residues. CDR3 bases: TGCGCCAGCAGCCCAGGGGACAGCCTCTTTGGTCCCCAGCATTTT. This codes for CASSPGDSLFGPQHF.

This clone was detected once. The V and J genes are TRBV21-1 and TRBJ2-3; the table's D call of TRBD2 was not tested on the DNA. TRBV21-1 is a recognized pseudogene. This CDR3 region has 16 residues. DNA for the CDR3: TGTGCCAGCAGCCTTGGACTAGCGGGGGGCACAGATACGCAGTATTTT. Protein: CASSLGLAGGTDTQYF.

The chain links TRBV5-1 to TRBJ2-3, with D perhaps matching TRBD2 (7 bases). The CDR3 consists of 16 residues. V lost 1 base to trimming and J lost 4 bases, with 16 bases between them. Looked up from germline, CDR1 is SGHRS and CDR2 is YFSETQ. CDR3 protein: CASSLKTGGLADTQYF. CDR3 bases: TGCGCCAGCAGCTTGAAGACGGGGGGCCTAGCAGATACGCAGTATTTT.

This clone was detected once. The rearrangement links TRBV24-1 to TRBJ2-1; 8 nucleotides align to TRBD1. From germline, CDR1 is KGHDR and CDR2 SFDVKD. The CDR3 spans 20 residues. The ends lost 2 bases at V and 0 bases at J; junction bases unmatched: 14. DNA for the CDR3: TGTGCCACCAGTGATTCTCTATCCCAGGGGGCGTCTATCTCCTACAATGAGCAGTTCTTC. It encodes CATSDSLSQGASISYNEQFF.

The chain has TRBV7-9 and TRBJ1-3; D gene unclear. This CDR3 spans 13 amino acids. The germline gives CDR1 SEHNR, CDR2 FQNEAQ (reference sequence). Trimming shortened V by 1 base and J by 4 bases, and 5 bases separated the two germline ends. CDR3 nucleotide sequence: TGTGCCAGCAGCTTAGGAGAGGGAAACACCATATATTTT. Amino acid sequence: CASSLGEGNTIYF.

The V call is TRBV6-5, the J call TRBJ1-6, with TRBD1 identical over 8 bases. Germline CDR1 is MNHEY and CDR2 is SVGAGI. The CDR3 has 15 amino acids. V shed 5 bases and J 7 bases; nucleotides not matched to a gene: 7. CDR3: CASSNRQGQNSPLHF. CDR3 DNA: TGTGCCAGCAGTAATAGACAGGGGCAAAATTCACCCCTCCACTTT.

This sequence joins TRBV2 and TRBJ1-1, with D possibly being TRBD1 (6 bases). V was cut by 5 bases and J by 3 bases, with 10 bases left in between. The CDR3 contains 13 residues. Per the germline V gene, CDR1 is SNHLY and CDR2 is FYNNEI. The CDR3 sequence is CASSLTGYTEAFF. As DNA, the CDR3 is TGTGCCAGCAGTTTGACAGGTTACACTGAAGCTTTCTTT.

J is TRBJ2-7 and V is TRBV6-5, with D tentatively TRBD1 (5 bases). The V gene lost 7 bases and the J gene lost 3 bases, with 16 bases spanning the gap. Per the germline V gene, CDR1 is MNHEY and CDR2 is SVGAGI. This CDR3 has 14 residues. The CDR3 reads CASKSGWGDYEQYV. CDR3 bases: TGTGCCAGCAAGTCTGGTTGGGGCGACTACGAGCAGTACGTC.